These 7 T cell receptor beta chains came from one sample sequenced in a study of blood T cell repertoires in COVID-19. Generated by immunoSEQ multiplex PCR, the TCRdb table keeps only in-frame clones and is missing some. The sample has over 65,000 clones, 80% to 90% seen once; the top ten hold approximately 4.4%. Sequenced material: peripheral blood. The receptors were gathered from a man aged 50-60 years with active COVID-19.

The chain combines TRBV11-2 with TRBJ2-1; 7 nucleotides match TRBD2. CDR3 length: 14 residues. V was clipped by 5 bases and J by 15 bases; unmatched bases: 16. Germline V gene lookup returns CDR1 SGHAT and CDR2 FQNNGV. The CDR3 loop reads CASSPLREQVWVFF. The CDR3 DNA sequence: TGTGCCAGCAGCCCCCTGCGGGAGCAGGTCTGGGTGTTCTTC.

The chain uses TRBV27 and TRBJ1-6; 7 nucleotides align to TRBD1. The CDR3 contains 16 residues. Germline-derived CDR1 and CDR2 are MNHEY and SMNVEV (reference sequence). Losses at the gene ends were 4 bases for V and 7 bases for J; bases not matched to a gene: 10. The CDR3 reads CASSYLRTGLNSPLHF. DNA for the CDR3: TGTGCCAGCAGTTACCTCCGGACAGGCTTAAATTCACCCCTCCACTTT.

As DNA, the CDR3 is TGTGCCAGCAGCTCCCTTACCGGGACAGGGGTTTCTGGGGCCAACGTCCTGACTTTC. Translating gives CASSSLTGTGVSGANVLTF. The chain joins TRBV21-1 to TRBJ2-6; the table assigns TRBD1, which was not confirmed against the DNA. TRBV21-1 is a listed pseudogene. The CDR3 length is 19 residues.

The V and J genes are TRBV15 and TRBJ2-1, with TRBD2 matching over 10 bases. The CDR3 length is 16 residues. V was clipped by 0 bases and J by 10 bases; unmatched bases: 9. In germline, CDR1 is LNHNV, CDR2 YYDKDF (reference sequence). The CDR3 sequence is CATSRDKSGGAGEQFF. In DNA, the CDR3 is TGTGCCACCAGCAGAGATAAGAGCGGGGGGGCCGGGGAGCAGTTCTTC.

The V call is TRBV9, the J call TRBJ2-7, with 11 positions matching TRBD2. Trimming at V came to 4 bases and at J to 9 bases, leaving 12 bases not matched to a gene. Germline CDR1 SGDLS, CDR2 YYNGEE. The length of the CDR3 is 15 residues. The CDR3 DNA follows: TGTGCCAGCAGCCCCCGACTAGCGGGATTGGACGGGCAGTACTTC. This codes for CASSPRLAGLDGQYF.

This chain links TRBV7-3 with TRBJ2-2, with TRBD2 identical over 8 bases. The CDR3 extends over 15 amino acids. V trimming: 2 bases; J trimming: 4 bases; junction bases outside the gene matches: 3. Looked up from germline, CDR1 is SGHTA and CDR2 is FQGTGA. This CDR3 is CASSLASGRTGELFF. The DNA for the CDR3 is TGTGCCAGCAGCTTAGCTAGCGGGCGCACCGGGGAGCTGTTTTTT.

This sequence joins TRBV3-1 (or the pseudogene TRBV3-2) and TRBJ2-7; 9 positions match TRBD1. Germline V CDR1 and CDR2: LGHDT, YNNKEL (reference sequence). The V and J ends lost 0 bases and 12 bases, in that order; junction bases with no gene match: 9. CDR3 size: 14 residues. Here the CDR3 reads CASSQDRGQGHPYF. The CDR3 nucleotides read TGTGCCAGCAGCCAAGATCGGGGACAGGGACATCCGTACTTC.